The TCR beta chain described here comes from a study of blood T cell repertoires in COVID-19. Trimming took 0 bases from V and 5 from J, leaving 10 bases between them. Germline V gene sequence: CDR1 MNHNY, CDR2 SVGAGI (reference sequence). This CDR3 has 14 amino acids. Methods used by the authors: By means of reference gene primer amplification, nucleated cell counts were estimated. Generated by immunoSEQ multiplex PCR, the TCRdb table keeps only in-frame clones and is missing some. That table gives V, J and clone size, and the DNA gave D and trimming. The profile shows under 40,000 clones, about 89% of them singletons.

Input material: peripheral blood. The source is an elderly man with active COVID-19. The chain couples TRBV6-6 to TRBJ2-5; TRBD1 is a possible D gene (6 bases). CDR3 in DNA: TGTGCCAGCAGTTACTCGAACAGGGAGGAGACCCAGTACTTC. It specifies CASSYSNREETQYF.